The 9 T cell receptor beta chains below all came from one sample that was sequenced in a study of human T cells and chemical hapten exposure. TCRdb reprocessed the RACE reads via MiXCR and lists one record per CDR3 protein. The sample lists fewer than 60,000 distinct CDR3 sequences; roughly 12% were seen once. Sample time point: pre-sensitization, week 0. Indicated treatment: therapeutic diphenylcyclopropenone sensitization with weekly scalp DPC. The material sequenced was whole blood, taken in connection with sensitization to the hapten diphenylcyclopropenone (DPC). These receptors were taken from a woman aged 40-49 years with alopecia areata. Some clones in this sample may be carry-over from other donors' samples.

This clonotype was recorded many times. This rearrangement joins TRBV12-3 or TRBV12-4 to TRBJ2-1; 14 bases map to TRBD2. The J segment lost 9 bases and the V segment lost 4 bases, leaving 5 bases of the junction unmatched. CDR3 length: 15 residues. The CDR3 is CASSSGLAGVREQFF. In DNA, the CDR3 is TGTGCCAGCAGTTCGGGACTAGCGGGAGTTCGTGAGCAGTTCTTC.

The chain links TRBV4-3 to TRBJ2-1; TRBD2 matches 8 bases. The CDR3 extends over 19 amino acids. Germline V gives CDR1 LGHNA, CDR2 YSLEER. The ends lost 0 bases at V and 2 bases at J; junction bases unmatched: 12. As DNA, the CDR3 is TGCGCCAGCAGCCAAGATTTATTTAGAAGCGGGAGTGCCTACAATGAGCAGTTCTTC. It encodes CASSQDLFRSGSAYNEQFF.

This clonotype was seen a handful of times. The V and J genes are TRBV4-2 and TRBJ1-2, with unresolved D. This CDR3 is built from 15 residues. Trimming cost V 3 bases and J 0 bases, with 11 bases left between them. Germline V gene sequence: CDR1 LGHNA, CDR2 YNFKEQ. The CDR3 is CASSQADEANYGYTF. In nucleotides, the CDR3 is TGTGCCAGCAGCCAGGCCGATGAGGCTAACTATGGCTACACCTTC.

Many counts were recorded for this clonotype. The genes are TRBV7-6 and TRBJ2-1, with D possibly TRBD2 on 5 matching bases. The ends were cut back, 5 bases at V and 0 bases at J, with 11 bases in the middle. Germline V CDR1 and CDR2: SGHVS, FNYEAQ. CDR3 length: 15 amino acids. CDR3 region: CASSLERISYNEQFF. In DNA form, the CDR3 reads TGTGCCAGCAGCCTTGAGCGGATCTCCTACAATGAGCAGTTCTTC.

The V and J genes are TRBV19 and TRBJ1-6, with D possibly TRBD1 on 5 matching bases. V lost 3 bases and J lost 3, with 21 bases in between. The CDR3 length is 19 residues. CDR1 is LNHDA, CDR2 SQIVND, per germline (reference sequence). The CDR3 coding sequence is TGTGCCAGTAGTATCGCGCGACCCCCCGGGACGGTCTATAATTCACCCCTCCACTTT. It codes for CASSIARPPGTVYNSPLHF. The full variable domain, its missing parts supplied by reference TRBV19 and TRBJ1-6, is DGGITQSPKYLFRKEGQNVTLSCEQNLNHDAMYWYRQDPGQGLRLIYYSQIVNDFQKGDIAEGYSVSREKKESFPLTVTSAQKNPTAFYLCASSIARPPGTVYNSPLHFGNGTRLTVT.

The J gene is TRBJ2-1, the V gene TRBV28; D unresolved. CDR1 is MDHEN and CDR2 is SYDVKM in the germline V gene. V was shortened by 7 bases and J by 8 bases, with 12 bases between the two germline ends. The CDR3 extends over 12 amino acids. CDR3 bases: TGTGCCAGCACCAAGGACGGCTATGAGCAGTTCTTC. Translation gives CASTKDGYEQFF.

V and J are TRBV29-1 and TRBJ1-1; D is uncertain. The CDR3 is made up of 13 amino acids. The germline gives CDR1 SQVTM, CDR2 ANQGSEA. With 3 bases removed from V and 3 bases from J, the gap between germline ends came to 11 bases. CDR3 sequence reads: CSVDQAGDTEAFF. The CDR3, as DNA: TGCAGCGTTGATCAGGCTGGGGACACTGAAGCTTTCTTT.

The genes are TRBV27 and TRBJ2-5, with D possibly matching TRBD2 (5 bases). The CDR3 runs to 13 residues. Germline values: CDR1 MNHEY, CDR2 SMNVEV (reference sequence). V was cut by 2 bases and J by 5 bases, with 9 bases left in between. The CDR3 loop is CASSLTSRETQYF. The CDR3 bases are TGTGCCAGCAGTTTAACTAGTCGGGAGACCCAGTACTTC.

This chain connects TRBV28 to TRBJ1-1, with TRBD1 matching 7 bases. The germline gives CDR1 MDHEN, CDR2 SYDVKM. This CDR3 contains 14 residues. The ends lost 2 bases at V and 5 bases at J; junction bases unmatched: 5. The CDR3 DNA sequence: TGTGCCAGCAGTTTAACAGGGGTCTCAACTGAAGCTTTCTTT. Translating it yields CASSLTGVSTEAFF.